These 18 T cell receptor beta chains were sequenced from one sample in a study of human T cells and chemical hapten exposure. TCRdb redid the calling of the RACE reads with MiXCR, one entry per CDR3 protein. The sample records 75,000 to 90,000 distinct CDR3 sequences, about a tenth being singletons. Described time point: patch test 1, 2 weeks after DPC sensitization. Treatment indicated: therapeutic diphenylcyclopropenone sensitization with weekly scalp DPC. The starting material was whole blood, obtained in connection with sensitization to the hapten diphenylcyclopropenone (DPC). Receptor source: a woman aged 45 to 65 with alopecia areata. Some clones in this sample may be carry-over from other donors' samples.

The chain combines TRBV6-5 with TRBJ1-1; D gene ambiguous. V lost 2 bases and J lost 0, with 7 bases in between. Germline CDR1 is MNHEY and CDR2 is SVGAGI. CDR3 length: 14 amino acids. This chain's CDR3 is CASSYVPLNTEAFF. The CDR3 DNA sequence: TGTGCCAGCAGTTACGTCCCATTGAACACTGAAGCTTTCTTT.

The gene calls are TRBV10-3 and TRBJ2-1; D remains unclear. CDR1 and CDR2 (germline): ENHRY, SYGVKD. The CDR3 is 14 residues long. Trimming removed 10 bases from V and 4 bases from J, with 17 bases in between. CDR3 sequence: CATLIGVDYNEQFF. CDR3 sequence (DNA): TGTGCCACCCTTATTGGGGTAGATTACAATGAGCAGTTCTTC.

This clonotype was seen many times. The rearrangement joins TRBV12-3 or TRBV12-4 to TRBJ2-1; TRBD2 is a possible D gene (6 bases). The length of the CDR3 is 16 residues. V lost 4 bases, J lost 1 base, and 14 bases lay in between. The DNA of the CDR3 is TGTGCCAGCAGTTCCAGGAAGCGGGTGTCCTACAATGAGCAGTTCTTC. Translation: CASSSRKRVSYNEQFF.

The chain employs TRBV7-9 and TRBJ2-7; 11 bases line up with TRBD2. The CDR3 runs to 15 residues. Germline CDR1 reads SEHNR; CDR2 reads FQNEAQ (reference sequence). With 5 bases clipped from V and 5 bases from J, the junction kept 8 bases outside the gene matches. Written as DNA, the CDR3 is TGTGCCAGCAGCAAGATGACTAGCGGGAAGGACGAGCAGTACTTC. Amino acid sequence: CASSKMTSGKDEQYF.

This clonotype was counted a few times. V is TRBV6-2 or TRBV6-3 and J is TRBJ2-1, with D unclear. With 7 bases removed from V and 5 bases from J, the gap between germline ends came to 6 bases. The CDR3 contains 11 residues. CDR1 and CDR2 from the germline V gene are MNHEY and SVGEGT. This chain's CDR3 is CASTAHNEQFF. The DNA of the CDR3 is TGTGCCAGCACCGCTCACAATGAGCAGTTCTTC.

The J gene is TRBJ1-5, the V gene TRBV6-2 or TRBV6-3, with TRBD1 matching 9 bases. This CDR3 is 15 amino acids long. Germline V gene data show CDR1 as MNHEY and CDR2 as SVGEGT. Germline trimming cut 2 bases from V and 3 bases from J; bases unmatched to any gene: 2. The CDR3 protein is CASSYDRGINQPQHF. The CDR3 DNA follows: TGTGCCAGCAGTTACGACAGGGGGATCAATCAGCCCCAGCATTTT.

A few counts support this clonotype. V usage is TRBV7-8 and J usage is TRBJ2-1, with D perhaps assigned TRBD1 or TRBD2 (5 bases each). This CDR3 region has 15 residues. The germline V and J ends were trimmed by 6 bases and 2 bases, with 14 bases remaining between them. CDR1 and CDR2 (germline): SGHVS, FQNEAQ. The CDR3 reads CASRGGQGPYNEQFF. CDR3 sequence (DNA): TGTGCCAGCAGGGGCGGGCAGGGCCCCTACAATGAGCAGTTCTTC.

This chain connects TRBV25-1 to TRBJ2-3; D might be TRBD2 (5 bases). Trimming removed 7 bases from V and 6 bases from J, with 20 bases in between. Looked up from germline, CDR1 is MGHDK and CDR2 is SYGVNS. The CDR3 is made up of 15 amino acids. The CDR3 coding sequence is TGTGCCAGCACAGCTAGCACCTTAGTCGGCGATACGCAGTATTTT. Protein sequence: CASTASTLVGDTQYF. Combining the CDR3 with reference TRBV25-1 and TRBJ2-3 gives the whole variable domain EADIYQTPRYLVIGTGKKITLECSQTMGHDKMYWYQQDPGMELHLIHYSYGVNSTEKGDLSSESTVSRIRTEHFPLTLESARPSHTSQYLCASTASTLVGDTQYFGPGTRLTVL.

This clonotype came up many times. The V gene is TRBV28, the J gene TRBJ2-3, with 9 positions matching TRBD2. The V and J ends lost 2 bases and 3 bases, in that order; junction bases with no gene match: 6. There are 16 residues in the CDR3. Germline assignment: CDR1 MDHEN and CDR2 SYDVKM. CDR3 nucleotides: TGTGCCAGCAGTTTAGGTCTTAGCGGGAGAACAGATACGCAGTATTTT. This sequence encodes CASSLGLSGRTDTQYF.

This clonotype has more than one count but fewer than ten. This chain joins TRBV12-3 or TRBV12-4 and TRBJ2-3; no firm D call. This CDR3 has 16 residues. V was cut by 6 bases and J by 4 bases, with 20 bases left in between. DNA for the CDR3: TGTGCCAGCAGGGGCTGGGCGGACCAAACCCCAGATACGCAGTATTTT. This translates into CASRGWADQTPDTQYF.

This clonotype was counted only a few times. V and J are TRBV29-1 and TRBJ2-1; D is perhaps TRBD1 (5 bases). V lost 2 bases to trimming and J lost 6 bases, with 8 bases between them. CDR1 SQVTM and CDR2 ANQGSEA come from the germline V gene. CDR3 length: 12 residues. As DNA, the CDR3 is TGCAGCGTTGAAAATCAGGGCAATGAGCAGTTCTTC. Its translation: CSVENQGNEQFF.

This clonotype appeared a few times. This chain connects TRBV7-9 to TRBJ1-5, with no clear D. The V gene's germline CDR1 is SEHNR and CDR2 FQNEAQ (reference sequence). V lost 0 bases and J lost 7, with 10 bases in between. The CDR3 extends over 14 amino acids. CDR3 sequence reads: CASSLAEVEQPQHF. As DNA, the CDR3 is TGTGCCAGCAGCTTAGCGGAGGTTGAACAGCCCCAGCATTTT.

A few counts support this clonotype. The DNA for the CDR3 is TGCAGTGCCTTGAGGGGGTCAACTAATGAAAAACTGTTTTTT. Amino acid sequence: CSALRGSTNEKLFF. V usage is TRBV20-1 and J usage is TRBJ1-4, with D possibly matching TRBD1 (6 bases). Germline CDR1 and CDR2: DFQATT and SNEGSKA (reference sequence). The CDR3 contains 14 residues. With 6 bases removed from V and 0 bases from J, the gap between germline ends came to 11 bases.

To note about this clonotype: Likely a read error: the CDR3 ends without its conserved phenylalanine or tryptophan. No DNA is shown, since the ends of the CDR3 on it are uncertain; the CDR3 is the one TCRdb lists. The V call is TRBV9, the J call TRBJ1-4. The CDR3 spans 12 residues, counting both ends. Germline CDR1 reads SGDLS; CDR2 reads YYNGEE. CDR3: CASSYSPSRRPV.

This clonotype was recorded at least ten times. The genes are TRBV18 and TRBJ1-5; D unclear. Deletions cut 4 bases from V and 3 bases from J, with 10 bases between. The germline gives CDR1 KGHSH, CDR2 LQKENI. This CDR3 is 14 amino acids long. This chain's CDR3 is CASSLGRSNQPQHF. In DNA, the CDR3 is TGTGCCAGCTCACTTGGACGGTCCAATCAGCCCCAGCATTTT. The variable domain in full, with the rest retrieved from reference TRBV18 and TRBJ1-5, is NAGVMQNPRHLVRRRGQEARLRCSPMKGHSHVYWYRQLPEEGLKFMVYLQKENIIDESGMPKERFSAEFPKEGPSILRIQQVVRGDSAAYFCASSLGRSNQPQHFGDGTRLSIL.

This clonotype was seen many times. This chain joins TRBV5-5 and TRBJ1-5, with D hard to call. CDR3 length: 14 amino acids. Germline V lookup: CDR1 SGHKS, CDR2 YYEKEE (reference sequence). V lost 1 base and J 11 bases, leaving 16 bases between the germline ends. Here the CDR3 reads CASSLTPFGLAQHF. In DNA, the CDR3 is TGTGCCAGCAGCTTGACACCTTTCGGATTAGCCCAGCATTTT. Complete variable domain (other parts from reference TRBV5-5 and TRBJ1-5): DAGVTQSPTHLIKTRGQQVTLRCSPISGHKSVSWYQQVLGQGPQFIFQYYEKEERGRGNFPDRFSARQFPNYSSELNVNALLLGDSALYLCASSLTPFGLAQHFGDGTRLSIL.

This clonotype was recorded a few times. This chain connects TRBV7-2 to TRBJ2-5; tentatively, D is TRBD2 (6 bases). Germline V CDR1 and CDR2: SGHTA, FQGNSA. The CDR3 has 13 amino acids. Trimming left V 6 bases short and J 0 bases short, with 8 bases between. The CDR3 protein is CASRRGDQETQYF. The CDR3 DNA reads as TGTGCCAGCAGGCGCGGGGACCAAGAGACCCAGTACTTC.

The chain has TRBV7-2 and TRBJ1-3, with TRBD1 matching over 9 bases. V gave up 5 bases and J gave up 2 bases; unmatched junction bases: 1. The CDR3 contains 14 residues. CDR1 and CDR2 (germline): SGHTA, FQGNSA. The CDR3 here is CASSRDRAGNTIYF. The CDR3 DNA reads TGTGCCAGCAGCCGGGACAGGGCTGGAAACACCATATATTTT.